Listed below are T cell receptor beta chains from one sample, sequenced in a study of T-cell reconstitution after alpha-beta-depleted transplantation in children. MiXCR, applied by TCRdb to the PCR reads, yields one record per CDR3 protein. The sample includes under 250,000 distinct CDR3 sequences, roughly a quarter of them seen just once. This specimen was PBMCs, mostly from graft donor cells, taken 360 days after TCRalphabeta/CD19-depleted stem cell transplant. These receptors were obtained from a female patient between 2 and 10 years old who had a stem cell transplant for congenital amegakaryocytic thrombocytopenia, so the T cells may come from the graft donor. The CDR3 runs from the conserved cysteine through the conserved F or W. Each record gives: clone size, D gene, V gene, J gene, CDR3 protein, CDR3 DNA. The D gene is left open where the match is weak. Size tells how often a clone was seen (once, few, many) or the class of an expanded clone, and some rows leave it out.

clone size: -
D gene: -
V gene: TRBV20-1
J gene: TRBJ2-1
CDR3 protein: CSARSGSYNEQFF
CDR3 DNA: TGCAGTGCTAGGAGCGGATCCTACAATGAGCAGTTCTTC

clone size: -
D gene: TRBD1
V gene: TRBV12-3/TRBV12-4
J gene: TRBJ1-1
CDR3 protein: CASSYLRGPYTEAFF
CDR3 DNA: TGTGCCAGCAGTTATCTCAGGGGGCCTTACACTGAAGCTTTCTTT

clone size: few
D gene: -
V gene: TRBV29-1
J gene: TRBJ2-3
CDR3 protein: CSVKINTDTQYF
CDR3 DNA: TGCAGCGTAAAAATAAACACAGATACGCAGTATTTT

clone size: -
D gene: -
V gene: TRBV10-3
J gene: TRBJ1-1
CDR3 protein: CAAGVMNTEAFF
CDR3 DNA: TGTGCCGCCGGGGTTATGAACACTGAAGCTTTCTTT

clone size: -
D gene: -
V gene: TRBV20-1
J gene: TRBJ1-2
CDR3 protein: CSASDTRSYGYTF
CDR3 DNA: TGCAGTGCTTCGGACACCCGGAGCTATGGCTACACCTTC

clone size: -
D gene: -
V gene: TRBV5-1
J gene: TRBJ1-6
CDR3 protein: CASSSVLGTGSPLHF
CDR3 DNA: TGCGCCAGCAGCTCCGTCCTGGGGACGGGCTCACCCCTCCACTTT

clone size: -
D gene: -
V gene: TRBV6-5
J gene: TRBJ2-7
CDR3 protein: CASSGSRVEQYF
CDR3 DNA: TGTGCCAGCAGTGGATCCAGGGTCGAGCAGTACTTC

clone size: -
D gene: -
V gene: TRBV4-2
J gene: TRBJ2-1
CDR3 protein: CASSQVLESYNEQFF
CDR3 DNA: TGTGCCAGCAGCCAAGTCCTAGAGTCCTACAATGAGCAGTTCTTC

clone size: few
D gene: TRBD2
V gene: TRBV15
J gene: TRBJ2-7
CDR3 protein: CATSREIVGLASAAYEQYF
CDR3 DNA: TGTGCCACCAGCAGAGAGATTGTGGGACTAGCGTCCGCTGCCTACGAGCAGTACTTC

clone size: -
D gene: -
V gene: TRBV12-3/TRBV12-4
J gene: TRBJ2-5
CDR3 protein: CASSPPFEVRAETQYF
CDR3 DNA: TGTGCCAGCAGTCCCCCCTTTGAAGTGCGGGCTGAGACCCAGTACTTC

clone size: few
D gene: TRBD2
V gene: TRBV20-1
J gene: TRBJ2-7
CDR3 protein: CSVKQASGSYEQYF
CDR3 DNA: TGCAGTGTAAAGCAGGCTAGCGGTTCCTACGAGCAGTACTTC

clone size: few
D gene: -
V gene: TRBV4-3
J gene: TRBJ2-6
CDR3 protein: CASSQDRYRAGANVLTF
CDR3 DNA: TGCGCCAGCAGCCAAGACCGCTACAGGGCTGGGGCCAACGTCCTGACTTTC

clone size: -
D gene: -
V gene: TRBV10-3
J gene: TRBJ1-2
CDR3 protein: CAISQQQGSEYGYTF
CDR3 DNA: TGTGCCATCAGTCAACAACAGGGCTCAGAGTATGGCTACACCTTC

clone size: -
D gene: -
V gene: TRBV20-1
J gene: TRBJ2-1
CDR3 protein: CSARSGRLTQSSYNEQFF
CDR3 DNA: TGCAGTGCTAGATCTGGTCGCCTTACCCAGAGCTCCTACAATGAGCAGTTCTTC

clone size: many
D gene: TRBD2
V gene: TRBV12-3/TRBV12-4
J gene: TRBJ2-5
CDR3 protein: CASSDPLWTSGTPQYF
CDR3 DNA: TGTGCCAGCAGTGACCCCCTGTGGACTAGCGGGACGCCCCAGTACTTC

clone size: -
D gene: -
V gene: TRBV10-2
J gene: TRBJ1-1
CDR3 protein: CASVPNRGDTEAFF
CDR3 DNA: TGCGCCAGCGTTCCTAACCGTGGGGACACTGAAGCTTTCTTT

clone size: few
D gene: TRBD2
V gene: TRBV2
J gene: TRBJ2-1
CDR3 protein: CASSESSGSSNEQFF
CDR3 DNA: TGTGCCAGCAGTGAAAGTAGCGGGTCAAGCAATGAGCAGTTCTTC

clone size: -
D gene: TRBD2
V gene: TRBV12-3/TRBV12-4
J gene: TRBJ2-3
CDR3 protein: CASSLVVTSGARDTQYF
CDR3 DNA: TGTGCCAGCAGTTTAGTGGTGACTAGCGGAGCCCGGGATACGCAGTATTTT

clone size: -
D gene: -
V gene: TRBV7-9
J gene: TRBJ2-7
CDR3 protein: CASSLAESGERYEQYF
CDR3 DNA: TGTGCCAGCAGCTTAGCCGAATCAGGGGAGCGCTACGAGCAGTACTTC

clone size: few
D gene: TRBD1
V gene: TRBV12-3/TRBV12-4
J gene: TRBJ2-1
CDR3 protein: CASSLAGQGPYNEQFF
CDR3 DNA: TGTGCCAGCAGTTTAGCAGGACAGGGACCCTACAATGAGCAGTTCTTC

clone size: few
D gene: -
V gene: TRBV4-3
J gene: TRBJ2-7
CDR3 protein: CASSQEVNGEQYF
CDR3 DNA: TGCGCCAGCAGCCAAGAGGTGAACGGCGAGCAGTACTTC

clone size: few
D gene: -
V gene: TRBV6-5
J gene: TRBJ1-1
CDR3 protein: CASSSLTRKLVAFF
CDR3 DNA: TGTGCCAGCAGTTCTTTGACCCGGAAGTTAGTGGCTTTCTTT

clone size: -
D gene: TRBD2
V gene: TRBV20-1
J gene: TRBJ2-7
CDR3 protein: CSARDMASGGPYEQYF
CDR3 DNA: TGCAGTGCTAGAGATATGGCTAGCGGGGGGCCTTACGAGCAGTACTTC

clone size: -
D gene: TRBD2
V gene: TRBV4-3
J gene: TRBJ2-1
CDR3 protein: CASSQGVGRTSYNEQFF
CDR3 DNA: TGCGCCAGCAGCCAAGGAGTCGGGAGGACCTCTTACAATGAGCAGTTCTTC

clone size: few
D gene: TRBD1
V gene: TRBV2
J gene: TRBJ2-7
CDR3 protein: CASGTPGQGVLEQYF
CDR3 DNA: TGTGCCAGCGGGACACCGGGACAGGGGGTATTGGAGCAGTACTTC

clone size: -
D gene: TRBD2
V gene: TRBV14
J gene: TRBJ2-1
CDR3 protein: CASSQPGLGVREQFF
CDR3 DNA: TGTGCCAGCAGCCAACCGGGACTAGGAGTCCGTGAGCAGTTCTTC

clone size: few
D gene: -
V gene: TRBV7-9
J gene: TRBJ1-1
CDR3 protein: CAIPPGDYTEAFF
CDR3 DNA: TGTGCCATTCCGCCGGGGGACTACACTGAAGCTTTCTTT

clone size: -
D gene: TRBD2
V gene: TRBV28
J gene: TRBJ2-7
CDR3 protein: CASSIGTSGSPLSYEQYF
CDR3 DNA: TGTGCCAGCAGTATAGGGACTAGCGGGAGCCCCCTCTCCTACGAGCAGTACTTC

clone size: -
D gene: TRBD2
V gene: TRBV11-2
J gene: TRBJ2-3
CDR3 protein: CASSFGGYTDTQYF
CDR3 DNA: TGTGCCAGCAGCTTCGGGGGGTACACAGATACGCAGTATTTT

clone size: -
D gene: TRBD1
V gene: TRBV24-1
J gene: TRBJ2-1
CDR3 protein: CATSATRDVWGQGAEEQFF
CDR3 DNA: TGTGCCACCAGTGCAACCCGTGATGTTTGGGGACAGGGGGCTGAAGAGCAGTTCTTC

clone size: -
D gene: TRBD2
V gene: TRBV11-1
J gene: TRBJ2-1
CDR3 protein: CASSLTAGGYNEQFF
CDR3 DNA: TGTGCCAGCAGCTTAACAGCGGGAGGCTACAATGAGCAGTTCTTC

clone size: -
D gene: -
V gene: TRBV20-1
J gene: TRBJ1-6
CDR3 protein: CSARDSGLASPLHF
CDR3 DNA: TGCAGTGCTAGAGATTCGGGACTGGCGTCACCCCTCCACTTT

clone size: few
D gene: TRBD2
V gene: TRBV2
J gene: TRBJ2-3
CDR3 protein: CASRVTSSDTQYF
CDR3 DNA: TGTGCCAGCAGAGTGACTAGCTCAGATACGCAGTATTTT

clone size: few
D gene: TRBD1
V gene: TRBV13
J gene: TRBJ1-4
CDR3 protein: CASSSAAGRGFEKLFF
CDR3 DNA: TGTGCCAGCAGCTCCGCCGCCGGCAGGGGGTTCGAAAAACTGTTTTTT

clone size: few
D gene: TRBD2
V gene: TRBV3-1
J gene: TRBJ2-3
CDR3 protein: CASSQGGASGGHTQYF
CDR3 DNA: TGTGCCAGCAGCCAAGGGGGGGCTAGCGGGGGACATACGCAGTATTTT

clone size: -
D gene: TRBD2
V gene: TRBV3-1
J gene: TRBJ2-7
CDR3 protein: CASSQGLAGPSWQYF
CDR3 DNA: TGTGCCAGCAGCCAAGGGCTAGCGGGCCCCTCATGGCAGTACTTC

clone size: -
D gene: -
V gene: TRBV20-1
J gene: TRBJ2-5
CDR3 protein: CSASGGQPKETQYF
CDR3 DNA: TGCAGTGCTAGTGGCGGACAGCCCAAAGAGACCCAGTACTTC

clone size: -
D gene: TRBD1
V gene: TRBV29-1
J gene: TRBJ2-7
CDR3 protein: CSVDTGTGTYEQYF
CDR3 DNA: TGCAGCGTTGATACCGGGACAGGGACCTACGAGCAGTACTTC

clone size: -
D gene: TRBD1
V gene: TRBV2
J gene: TRBJ1-6
CDR3 protein: CASGRTGGLYNSPLHF
CDR3 DNA: TGTGCCAGCGGCCGGACAGGGGGTCTTTATAATTCACCCCTCCACTTT

clone size: few
D gene: -
V gene: TRBV28
J gene: TRBJ2-7
CDR3 protein: CASSLRPPEGMYF
CDR3 DNA: TGTGCCAGCAGTTTACGACCCCCGGAGGGCATGTACTTC

clone size: -
D gene: TRBD1
V gene: TRBV29-1
J gene: TRBJ2-3
CDR3 protein: CSAGTGGIDTQYF
CDR3 DNA: TGCAGCGCCGGGACAGGGGGGATAGATACGCAGTATTTT

clone size: -
D gene: TRBD1
V gene: TRBV20-1
J gene: TRBJ2-7
CDR3 protein: CSAPRQGATYEQYF
CDR3 DNA: TGCAGTGCACCCAGACAGGGGGCTACCTACGAGCAGTACTTC

clone size: once
D gene: -
V gene: TRBV10-3
J gene: TRBJ2-7
CDR3 protein: CAISDSGGTYEQYF
CDR3 DNA: TGTGCCATCAGTGATTCGGGTGGTACCTACGAGCAGTACTTC

clone size: few
D gene: -
V gene: TRBV27
J gene: TRBJ1-1
CDR3 protein: CASSNREGTEAFF
CDR3 DNA: TGTGCCAGCAGTAATCGGGAGGGCACTGAAGCTTTCTTT

clone size: -
D gene: -
V gene: TRBV18
J gene: TRBJ2-1
CDR3 protein: CASSQKQVDEQFF
CDR3 DNA: TGTGCCAGCTCACAAAAACAGGTGGATGAGCAGTTCTTC

clone size: many
D gene: TRBD2
V gene: TRBV29-1
J gene: TRBJ2-3
CDR3 protein: CSVAGAGASTDTQYF
CDR3 DNA: TGCAGCGTTGCCGGAGCGGGAGCTAGCACAGATACGCAGTATTTT

clone size: -
D gene: TRBD1
V gene: TRBV5-1
J gene: TRBJ2-1
CDR3 protein: CASSPPGQGFNEQFF
CDR3 DNA: TGCGCCAGCAGCCCTCCGGGACAGGGCTTCAATGAGCAGTTCTTC

clone size: -
D gene: TRBD1
V gene: TRBV6-5
J gene: TRBJ2-1
CDR3 protein: CASSITGAPYNEQFF
CDR3 DNA: TGTGCCAGCAGTATTACAGGGGCACCCTACAATGAGCAGTTCTTC

clone size: -
D gene: -
V gene: TRBV2
J gene: TRBJ1-6
CDR3 protein: CASSIVDRNLVSSYNSPLHF
CDR3 DNA: TGTGCCAGCAGTATTGTGGACAGAAATTTAGTGAGCTCCTATAATTCACCCCTCCACTTT

clone size: -
D gene: TRBD2
V gene: TRBV12-3/TRBV12-4
J gene: TRBJ2-7
CDR3 protein: CASSLGGGQAYEQYF
CDR3 DNA: TGTGCCAGCAGTTTAGGGGGGGGTCAGGCCTACGAGCAGTACTTC

clone size: few
D gene: -
V gene: TRBV5-6
J gene: TRBJ2-2
CDR3 protein: CASSKVVANTGELFF
CDR3 DNA: TGTGCCAGCAGCAAGGTTGTAGCGAACACCGGGGAGCTGTTTTTT

clone size: few
D gene: -
V gene: TRBV20-1
J gene: TRBJ1-1
CDR3 protein: CSARDGGTMNTEAFF
CDR3 DNA: TGCAGTGCTAGAGACGGGGGGACTATGAACACTGAAGCTTTCTTT

clone size: few
D gene: -
V gene: TRBV12-3/TRBV12-4
J gene: TRBJ2-3
CDR3 protein: CASRNGASTDTQYF
CDR3 DNA: TGTGCCAGCAGAAACGGGGCCAGCACAGATACGCAGTATTTT

clone size: -
D gene: TRBD1
V gene: TRBV5-5
J gene: TRBJ2-7
CDR3 protein: CASSLGDRPSEQYF
CDR3 DNA: TGTGCCAGCAGCTTGGGGGACAGGCCCTCCGAGCAGTACTTC

clone size: -
D gene: -
V gene: TRBV5-1
J gene: TRBJ1-2
CDR3 protein: CASSTGGGYGYTF
CDR3 DNA: TGCGCCAGCAGCACGGGCGGCGGCTATGGCTACACCTTC